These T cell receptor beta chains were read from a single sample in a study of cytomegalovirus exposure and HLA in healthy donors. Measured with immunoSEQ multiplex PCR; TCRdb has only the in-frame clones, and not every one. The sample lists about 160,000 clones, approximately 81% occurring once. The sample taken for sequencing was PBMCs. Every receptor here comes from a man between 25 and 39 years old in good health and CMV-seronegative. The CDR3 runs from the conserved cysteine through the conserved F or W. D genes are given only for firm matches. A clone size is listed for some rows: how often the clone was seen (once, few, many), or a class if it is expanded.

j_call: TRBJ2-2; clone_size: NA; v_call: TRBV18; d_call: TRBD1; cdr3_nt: TGTGCCAGCTCACCACGGACAGGGAACACCGGGGAGCTGTTTTTT; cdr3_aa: CASSPRTGNTGELFF
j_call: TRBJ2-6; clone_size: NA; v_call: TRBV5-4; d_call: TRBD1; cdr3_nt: TGTGCCAGCAGCTTGGATCAGGGGGCGCCTGGGGCCAACGTCCTGACTTTC; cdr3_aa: CASSLDQGAPGANVLTF
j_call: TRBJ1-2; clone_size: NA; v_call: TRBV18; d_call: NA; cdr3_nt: TGTGCCAGCTCACCTGCTTTAGGGGCTGAGGGCTACACCTTC; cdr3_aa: CASSPALGAEGYTF
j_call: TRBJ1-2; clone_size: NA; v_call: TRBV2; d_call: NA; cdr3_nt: TGTGCCACCGGGGGGGGTAATTATGGCTACACCTTC; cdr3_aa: CATGGGNYGYTF
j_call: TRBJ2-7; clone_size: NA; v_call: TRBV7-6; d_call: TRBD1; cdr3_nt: TGTGCCAGCAGCCCAGAGGACAGGTCTCCATACGAGCAGTACTTC; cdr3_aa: CASSPEDRSPYEQYF
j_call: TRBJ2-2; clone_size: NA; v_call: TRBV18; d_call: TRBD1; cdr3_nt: TGTGCCAGCTCACCGGCGGGACAGGGAAACACCGGGGAGCTGTTTTTT; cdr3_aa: CASSPAGQGNTGELFF
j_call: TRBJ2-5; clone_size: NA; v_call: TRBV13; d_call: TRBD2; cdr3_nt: TGTGCCAGCAGCTTTCGGACTAGCGGTGGGGAGACCCAGTACTTC; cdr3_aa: CASSFRTSGGETQYF
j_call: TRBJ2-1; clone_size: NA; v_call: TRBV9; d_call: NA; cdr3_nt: TGTGCCAGCAGCCCCCGACTGGCAGGGCGTGACAATGAGCAGTTCTTC; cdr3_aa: CASSPRLAGRDNEQFF
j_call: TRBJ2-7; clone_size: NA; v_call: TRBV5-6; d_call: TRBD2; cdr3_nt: TGTGCCAGCAGCCAGGGTGGCGGGGGTTACGGGCAGTACTTC; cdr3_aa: CASSQGGGGYGQYF
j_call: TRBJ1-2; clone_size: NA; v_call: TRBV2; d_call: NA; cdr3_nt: TGTGCCAGCAGTGAAGCGCCCAGGGGTAACTATGGCTACACCTTC; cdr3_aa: CASSEAPRGNYGYTF
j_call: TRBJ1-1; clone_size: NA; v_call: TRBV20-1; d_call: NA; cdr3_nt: TGCAGTGCGACAAGGGGGACTGAAGCTTTCTTT; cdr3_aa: CSATRGTEAFF
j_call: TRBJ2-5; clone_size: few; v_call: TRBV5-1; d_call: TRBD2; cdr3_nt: TGCGCCAGCAACATACCGGGGGGACTCCAAGAGACCCAGTACTTC; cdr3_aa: CASNIPGGLQETQYF
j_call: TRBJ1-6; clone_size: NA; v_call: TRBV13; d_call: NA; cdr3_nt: TGTGCCAGCAGCTTATCCGGGATTAATTCACCCCTCCACTTT; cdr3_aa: CASSLSGINSPLHF
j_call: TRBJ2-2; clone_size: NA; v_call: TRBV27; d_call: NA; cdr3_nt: TGTGCCAGCAGTTTCCGTCGGGATCGGAACACCGGGGAGCTGTTTTTT; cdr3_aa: CASSFRRDRNTGELFF
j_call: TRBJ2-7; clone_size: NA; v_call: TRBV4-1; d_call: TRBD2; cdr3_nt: TGCGCCAGCAGCCAGGGCCCTAGCGGGGCCTCCTACGAGCAGTACTTC; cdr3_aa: CASSQGPSGASYEQYF
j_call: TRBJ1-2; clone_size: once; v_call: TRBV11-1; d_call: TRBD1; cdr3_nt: TGTGCCAGCAGCCCCCGGGACAGCTATGGCTACACCTTC; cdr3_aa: CASSPRDSYGYTF
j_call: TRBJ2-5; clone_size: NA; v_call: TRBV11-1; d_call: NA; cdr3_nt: TGTGCCAGCAGCTTAGGACAGACAGGCCTCCAAGAGACCCAGTACTTC; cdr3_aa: CASSLGQTGLQETQYF
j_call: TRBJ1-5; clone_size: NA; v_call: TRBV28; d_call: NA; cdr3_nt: TGTGCCAGCAGTTTTGGGACTGGGCAGCCCCAGCATTTT; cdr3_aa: CASSFGTGQPQHF
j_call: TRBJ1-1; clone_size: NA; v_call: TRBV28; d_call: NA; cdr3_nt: TGTGCCAGCAGCCCGCCCCGGGCTGAAGCTTTCTTT; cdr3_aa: CASSPPRAEAFF
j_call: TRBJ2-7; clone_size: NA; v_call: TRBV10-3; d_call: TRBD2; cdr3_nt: TGTGCCATCAGTGAACCCGGAGCGGGAGGGCCATCCTACGAGCAGTACTTC; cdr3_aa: CAISEPGAGGPSYEQYF
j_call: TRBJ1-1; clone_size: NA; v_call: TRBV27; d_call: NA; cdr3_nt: TGTGCCAGCTACCCCTTGGAGTTCACTGAAGCTTTCTTT; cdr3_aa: CASYPLEFTEAFF
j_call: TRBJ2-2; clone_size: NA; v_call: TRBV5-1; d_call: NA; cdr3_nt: TGCGCCAGCAGCTTGGCTAGCGTGTACACCGGGGAGCTGTTTTTT; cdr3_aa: CASSLASVYTGELFF
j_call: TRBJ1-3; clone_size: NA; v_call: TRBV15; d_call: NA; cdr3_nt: TGTGCCACCAGCGGGCCGCAGGGAACGAGCTCTGGAAACACCATATATTTT; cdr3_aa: CATSGPQGTSSGNTIYF
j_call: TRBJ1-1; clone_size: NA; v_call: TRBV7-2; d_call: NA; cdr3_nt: TGTGCCAGCAGCTTCGTTTCCGGGGATGAAGCTTTCTTT; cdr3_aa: CASSFVSGDEAFF
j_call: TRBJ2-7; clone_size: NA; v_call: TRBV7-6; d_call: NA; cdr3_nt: TGTGCCAGCAGTCCCGACCGAAGGAGCTCCTACGAGCAGTACTTC; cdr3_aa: CASSPDRRSSYEQYF
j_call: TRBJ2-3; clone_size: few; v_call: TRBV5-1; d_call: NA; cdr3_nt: TGCGCCAGCAGCACCCAGACAGTTTTAAGCACAGATACGCAGTATTTT; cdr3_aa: CASSTQTVLSTDTQYF
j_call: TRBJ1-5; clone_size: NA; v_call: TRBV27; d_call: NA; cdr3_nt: TGTGCCAGCAGTTCACTCCTCCAGGGATTGAATCAGCCCCAGCATTTT; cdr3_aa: CASSSLLQGLNQPQHF
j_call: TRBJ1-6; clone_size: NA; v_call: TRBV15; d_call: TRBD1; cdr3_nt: TGTGCCACCAGCAGAGAGGGACAGGGGGCAGGGTCACCCCTCCACTTT; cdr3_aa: CATSREGQGAGSPLHF
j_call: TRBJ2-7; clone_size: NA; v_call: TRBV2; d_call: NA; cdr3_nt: TGTGCCAGCAGGGAAGGTGGGGGGATCCCCTACGAGCAGTACTTC; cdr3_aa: CASREGGGIPYEQYF
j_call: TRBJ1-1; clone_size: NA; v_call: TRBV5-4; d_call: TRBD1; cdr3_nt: TGTGCCAGCAGCTTGGCAGGGGGCGGAATTAGGACTGAAGCTTTCTTT; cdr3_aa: CASSLAGGGIRTEAFF
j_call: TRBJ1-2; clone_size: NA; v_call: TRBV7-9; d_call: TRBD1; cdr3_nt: TGTGCCAGCAGCAGACGGACAGGGGACGATCATGGCTACACCTTC; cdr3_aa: CASSRRTGDDHGYTF
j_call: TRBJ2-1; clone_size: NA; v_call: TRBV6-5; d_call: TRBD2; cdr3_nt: TGTGCCAGCAGTTACGAACTAGCGGGAGGATGGAGTGAGCAGTTCTTC; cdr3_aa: CASSYELAGGWSEQFF
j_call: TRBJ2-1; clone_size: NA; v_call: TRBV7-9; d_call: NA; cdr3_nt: TGTGCCAGCAGCTTAGGTCGTCCTTTTGGCAATCCAGGGAACAATGAGCAGTTCTTC; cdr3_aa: CASSLGRPFGNPGNNEQFF
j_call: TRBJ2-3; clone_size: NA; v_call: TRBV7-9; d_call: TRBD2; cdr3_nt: TGTGCCAGCAGCGATACGGCTGGACTAGCGGGAGGCGCAGATACGCAGTATTTT; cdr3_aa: CASSDTAGLAGGADTQYF
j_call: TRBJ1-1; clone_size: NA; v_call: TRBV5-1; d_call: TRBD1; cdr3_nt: TGCGCCAGCAGCATACGACAGGGATTGAACACTGAAGCTTTCTTT; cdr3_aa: CASSIRQGLNTEAFF
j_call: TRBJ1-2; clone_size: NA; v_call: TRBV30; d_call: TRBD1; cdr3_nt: TGTGCCTGGAGTGAGGGGGCGGGGGGCTACACCTTC; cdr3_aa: CAWSEGAGGYTF
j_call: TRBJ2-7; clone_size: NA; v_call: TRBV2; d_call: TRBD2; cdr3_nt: TGTGCCAGCAGTCGGACTAGATCCTACGAGCAGTACTTC; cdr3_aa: CASSRTRSYEQYF
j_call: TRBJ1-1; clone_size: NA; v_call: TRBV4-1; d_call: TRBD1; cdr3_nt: TGCGCCAGCAGCCAAGCAGGGACAGGGGGTTTCACTGAAGCTTTCTTT; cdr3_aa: CASSQAGTGGFTEAFF
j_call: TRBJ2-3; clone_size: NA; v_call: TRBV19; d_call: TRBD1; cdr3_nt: TGTGCCAGTAGTATCCTCCCGGGACAGGGAGGAGATACGCAGTATTTT; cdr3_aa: CASSILPGQGGDTQYF
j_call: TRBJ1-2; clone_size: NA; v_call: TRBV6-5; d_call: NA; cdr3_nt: TGTGCCAGCAGTTACTCGGCAGGCGTCGTCTATGGCTACACCTTC; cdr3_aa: CASSYSAGVVYGYTF
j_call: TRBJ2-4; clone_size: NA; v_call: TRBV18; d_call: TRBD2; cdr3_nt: TGTGCCAGCGCCCGGGGGGGCCCTGGAAACATTCAGTACTTC; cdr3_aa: CASARGGPGNIQYF
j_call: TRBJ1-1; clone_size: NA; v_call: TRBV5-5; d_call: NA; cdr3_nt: TGTGCCAGCTGCTTTTGGGGAGTGAACACTGAAGCTTTCTTT; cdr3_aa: CASCFWGVNTEAFF
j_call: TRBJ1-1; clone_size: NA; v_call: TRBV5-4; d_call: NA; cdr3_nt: TGTGCCAGCAGCTTGGCCTTCACGCAGGCTGAAGCTTTCTTT; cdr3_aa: CASSLAFTQAEAFF
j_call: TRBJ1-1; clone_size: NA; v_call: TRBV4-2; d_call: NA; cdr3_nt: TGTGCCAGCAGCCAATCCGGGACTCTAGGGAACACTGAAGCTTTCTTT; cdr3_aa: CASSQSGTLGNTEAFF
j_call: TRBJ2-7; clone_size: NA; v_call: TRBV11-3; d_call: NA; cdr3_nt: TGTGCCAGCAGCTCCCGACTAGTGAGCTCCTACGAGCAGTACTTC; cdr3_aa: CASSSRLVSSYEQYF
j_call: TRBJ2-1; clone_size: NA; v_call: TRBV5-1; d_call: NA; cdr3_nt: TGCGCCAGCAGCTTGGTACAGGACCCCCATCCGCAGTTCTTC; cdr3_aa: CASSLVQDPHPQFF
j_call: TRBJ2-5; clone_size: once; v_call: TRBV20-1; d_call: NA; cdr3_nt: TGCAGTGCTAGAGATATGGAGACCCAGTACTTC; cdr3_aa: CSARDMETQYF
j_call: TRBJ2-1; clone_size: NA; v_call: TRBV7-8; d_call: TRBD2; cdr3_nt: TGTGCCAGCAGTTTGAACCCCGGGACTAGCAGCTTCTTC; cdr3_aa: CASSLNPGTSSFF